Following are 5 T cell receptor beta chains from one sample sequenced in a study of shared clonotypes between healthy human individuals. Clones were read by immunoSEQ multiplex PCR, and TCRdb kept only the in-frame ones, dropping some. The sample lists 1,400,000 or so clones; approximately 98.5% were seen once. Sequenced sample: naive CD4+ T cells sorted from blood. Regarding subset: CD45RA+ positively selected. All receptors derive from a man in his thirties or forties in good health.

This chain uses TRBV5-1 with TRBJ1-1; tentatively, D is TRBD1 (5 bases). The ends were cut back, 0 bases at V and 10 bases at J, with 16 bases in the middle. The CDR3 is 14 amino acids. Germline CDR1 is SGHRS and CDR2 is YFSETQ. CDR3 in amino acids: CASSLAERAGRAFF. CDR3 in DNA: TGCGCCAGCAGCTTGGCCGAAAGGGCAGGGCGAGCTTTCTTT.

V gene TRBV6-5 combines with J gene TRBJ2-1; 9 bases fit TRBD2. The CDR3 is made up of 15 amino acids. V shed 6 bases, J shed 6 bases, and the junction held 9 bases outside the gene matches. Germline CDR1 reads MNHEY; CDR2 reads SVGAGI. The CDR3 loop reads CASRITGTSSNEQFF. The CDR3 bases are TGTGCCAGCAGAATAACCGGGACTAGCAGCAATGAGCAGTTCTTC.

The rearrangement joins TRBV30 to TRBJ2-7; D is unresolved. V was cut by 5 bases and J by 3 bases, with 5 bases left in between. The CDR3 is made up of 10 amino acids. Germline CDR1 GTSNPN, CDR2 SVGIG (reference sequence). Written as DNA, the CDR3 is TGTGCCTGGGAAAGCTACGAGCAGTACTTC. This translates into CAWESYEQYF.

V and J are TRBV6-1 and TRBJ1-5; D may be TRBD1 (6 bases). Trimming took off 6 bases at V and 0 bases at J, with 9 bases between the two ends. Germline CDR1 and CDR2: MNHNS and SASEGT. The CDR3 extends over 14 amino acids. The CDR3 DNA reads TGTGCCAGCAGGAAGGGGGTTAGCAATCAGCCCCAGCATTTT. As protein: CASRKGVSNQPQHF.

This clone appeared once. V gene TRBV7-9 combines with J gene TRBJ2-5; 10 positions match TRBD2. Germline trimming cut 6 bases from V and 2 bases from J; bases unmatched to any gene: 9. From germline, CDR1 is SEHNR and CDR2 FQNEAQ (reference sequence). CDR3 size: 16 residues. CDR3 nucleotide sequence: TGTGCCAGCAGGACGGCCGGGACTAGCGTTCAAGAGACCCAGTACTTC. This codes for CASRTAGTSVQETQYF.